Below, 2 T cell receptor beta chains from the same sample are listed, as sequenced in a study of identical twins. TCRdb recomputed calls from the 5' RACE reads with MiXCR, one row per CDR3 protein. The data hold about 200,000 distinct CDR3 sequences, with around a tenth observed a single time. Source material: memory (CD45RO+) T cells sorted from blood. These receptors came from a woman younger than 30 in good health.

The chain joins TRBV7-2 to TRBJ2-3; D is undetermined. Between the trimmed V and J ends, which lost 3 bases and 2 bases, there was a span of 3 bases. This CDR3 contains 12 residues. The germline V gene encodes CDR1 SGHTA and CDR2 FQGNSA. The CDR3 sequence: CASSFYTDTQYF. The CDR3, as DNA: TGTGCCAGCAGCTTCTACACAGATACGCAGTATTTT.

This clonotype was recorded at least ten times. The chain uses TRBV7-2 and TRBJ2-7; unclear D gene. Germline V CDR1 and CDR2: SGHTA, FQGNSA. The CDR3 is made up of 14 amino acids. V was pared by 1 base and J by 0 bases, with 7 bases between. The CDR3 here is CASSLGGYSYEQYF. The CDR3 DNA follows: TGTGCCAGCAGCTTAGGGGGTTACTCCTACGAGCAGTACTTC.